The entry below describes one TCR beta chain. Germline CDR1 and CDR2: SEHNR and FQNEAQ (reference sequence). Trimming shortened V by 4 bases and J by 5 bases, and 18 bases separated the two germline ends. This CDR3 region has 15 residues. The data are from a study of shared T cell receptors in the human thymus. Here immunoSEQ multiplex PCR was the method, and the copy in TCRdb shows in-frame clones only, minus some. The table shows hundreds of thousands of clones, with roughly 86% occurring only once. These data also formed part of another study, on human thymus T cells. That source adds: Thymic and blood repertoires appeared to display a bias in their usage of V and J genes.

The receptor's source is a boy under two years old with a congenital heart defect. What was sequenced was thymocytes. The chain uses TRBV7-9 and TRBJ2-7, with D possibly TRBD1 on 6 matching bases. CDR3 in amino acids: CASSSNYRALDEQYF. Here the CDR3 DNA reads TGTGCCAGCAGCTCGAACTACAGGGCTTTGGACGAGCAGTACTTC.